A selection of T cell receptor beta chains follows, all from one sample in a study of T cells after yellow fever vaccination. TCRdb re-derived calls from the 5' RACE reads in MiXCR, one entry per CDR3 protein. This table holds hundreds of thousands of distinct CDR3 sequences, approximately 13% found once. Material: PBMCs, obtained on the day of the yellow fever booster vaccination. These receptors all come from a young man who received the YFV17D yellow fever vaccine. Both conserved end residues are part of each CDR3. D genes are given only for firm matches. Clone size is given for some rows only: seen once, a few or many times, or a class if the clone is expanded.

TRBJ1-2	.	few	TRBV6-5	TGTGCCAGCAGAACAGACGGGGCGAACTATGGCTACACCTTC	CASRTDGANYGYTF
TRBJ2-7	.	few	TRBV6-2/TRBV6-3	TGTGCCAGCAGTTACTCGAATCGGTGGCAGTACTTC	CASSYSNRWQYF
TRBJ2-3	TRBD2	.	TRBV29-1	TGCAGCGTCATGAGCGGGAGGGGAGATACGCAGTATTTT	CSVMSGRGDTQYF
TRBJ2-1	TRBD2	many	TRBV7-9	TGTGCCAGCAGCCCGGGACTAGCGGGAACTGAGCAGTTCTTC	CASSPGLAGTEQFF
TRBJ1-1	.	.	TRBV24-1	TGTGCCACCAGTGATTATGTGAACACTGAAGCTTTCTTT	CATSDYVNTEAFF
TRBJ2-3	.	few	TRBV19	TGTGCCACCCGCCGAACAGATACGCAGTATTTT	CATRRTDTQYF
TRBJ1-5	.	.	TRBV9	TGTGCCAGCAGCGTAGAGGATAGCAATCAGCCCCAGCATTTT	CASSVEDSNQPQHF
TRBJ2-5	.	.	TRBV7-2	TGTGCCAGCAGCTTAAAAGTGGACTTACAAGAGACCCAGTACTTC	CASSLKVDLQETQYF
TRBJ2-3	.	few	TRBV29-1	TGCAGCGTTGAAGCACAAACAGATACGCAGTATTTT	CSVEAQTDTQYF
TRBJ1-2	.	.	TRBV20-1	TGCAGTTGGCAGGGTTGGGACTATGGCTACACCTTC	CSWQGWDYGYTF
TRBJ2-5	TRBD2	.	TRBV7-9	TGTGCCAGCAGCCCCGACGGGAGGGAGACCCAGTACTTC	CASSPDGRETQYF
TRBJ2-7	TRBD2	few	TRBV11-2	TGTGCCAGCAGCTTAGATTTTAGCGGGAGAGGCTCCTACGAGCAGTACTTC	CASSLDFSGRGSYEQYF
TRBJ1-6	.	.	TRBV11-1	TGTGCCAGCAGCCGGGACGGATACCCGAGCTCCTATAATTCACCCCTCCACTTT	CASSRDGYPSSYNSPLHF
TRBJ2-3	TRBD2	.	TRBV27	TGTGCCAGCAGTTTAGGGCTAGCGGGAGTTGTAGATACGCAGTATTTT	CASSLGLAGVVDTQYF
TRBJ2-5	TRBD2	few	TRBV9	TGTGCCAGCAGCGTAGCACTAGCGGGAGTGGAGACCCAGTACTTC	CASSVALAGVETQYF
TRBJ2-1	TRBD2	.	TRBV27	TGTGCCAGCAGTCGAAGACTAGCGGGAGAGAACCGCAATGAGCAGTTCTTC	CASSRRLAGENRNEQFF
TRBJ2-1	TRBD2	few	TRBV9	TGTGCCAGCAGCGTCCGCGGGAGGAGCTCCTACAATGAGCAGTTCTTC	CASSVRGRSSYNEQFF